These T cell receptor beta chains were read from a single sample in a study of cytomegalovirus exposure and HLA in healthy donors. Some clones are missing from TCRdb's copy, which holds only in-frame ones; the method was immunoSEQ multiplex PCR. Of around 100,000 clones in the sample, 65% to 80% are singletons; the top ten hold over 4%. Sequenced input: PBMCs. These receptors originate from a female donor in good health and CMV-seropositive. Each CDR3 is given with its conserved first and last residue. The order of the fields is V gene, clone size, D gene, J gene, CDR3 DNA, CDR3 protein. The D gene is left open where the match is weak. Clone size is given for some rows only: seen once, a few or many times, or a class if the clone is expanded.

>TRBV7-9|-|-|TRBJ2-2
TGTGCCAGCAGTTACACGAACACCGGGGAGCTGTTTTTT
CASSYTNTGELFF
>TRBV30|few|-|TRBJ2-7
TGTGCCTGGAGTAACGGTCGGGGGAAGGAGCAGTACTTC
CAWSNGRGKEQYF
>TRBV5-4|-|TRBD1|TRBJ1-2
TGTGCCAGCAGCGCCGGGACAGGGATTTATGACTATGGCTACACCTTC
CASSAGTGIYDYGYTF
>TRBV5-4|-|TRBD2|TRBJ2-3
TGTGCCAGCAGCTTGCCCCAGCGGACTAGCGGGGCAAGCACAGATACGCAGTATTTT
CASSLPQRTSGASTDTQYF
>TRBV29-1|few|TRBD1|TRBJ2-5
TGCAGCGTTGAAGATCAAGTCACAGGGGGCCAAGAGACCCAGTACTTC
CSVEDQVTGGQETQYF
>TRBV7-3|-|-|TRBJ2-1
TGTGCCAGCAGCTTAAACCCCCCTAGCCACTACAATGAGCAGTTCTTC
CASSLNPPSHYNEQFF
>TRBV11-2|-|TRBD1|TRBJ1-4
TGTGCCAGCAGCTGGGACAGGGCGGGCGAAAAACTGTTTTTT
CASSWDRAGEKLFF
>TRBV4-1|once|-|TRBJ2-3
TGCGCCAGCAGCCTGACAGGAACAGTCACAGATACGCAGTATTTT
CASSLTGTVTDTQYF
>TRBV5-5|-|-|TRBJ1-1
TGTGCCAGCAGCTTGTTGCAGGGAAACACTGAAGCTTTCTTT
CASSLLQGNTEAFF
>TRBV9|-|-|TRBJ2-3
TGTGCCAGCAGCTTCTTCTCGGGGGAAGGGACAGATACGCAGTATTTT
CASSFFSGEGTDTQYF
>TRBV5-3|-|-|TRBJ1-2
TGTGCCAGAAGCTTGGCTGCGGGGTTCGACTATGGCTACCCCTTC
CARSLAAGFDYGYPF
>TRBV5-8|-|TRBD2|TRBJ2-5
TGTGCCAGCAGCTCCACCGGGACTATCCAAGAGACCCAGTACTTC
CASSSTGTIQETQYF
>TRBV2|-|-|TRBJ1-5
TGTGCCAGTGGAAGGGGCTCAAGCAATCAGCCCCAGCATTTT
CASGRGSSNQPQHF
>TRBV2|-|-|TRBJ2-2
TGTGCCAGCAGTTGGAGGACCGGGGAGCTGTTTTTT
CASSWRTGELFF
>TRBV7-6|-|TRBD2|TRBJ2-1
TGTGCCAGCAGCAAGGGACTAGCGGGGGGTAGCGTTTATGAGCAGTTCTTC
CASSKGLAGGSVYEQFF
>TRBV21-1|-|-|TRBJ1-2
TGTGCCAGCAGCAAAGGGAGACAGGGAATTTACTATGGCTACACCTTC
CASSKGRQGIYYGYTF
>TRBV28|-|-|TRBJ1-2
TGTGCCAGCTTAGAGCACCTTAACTATGGCTACACCTTC
CASLEHLNYGYTF
>TRBV4-2|once|-|TRBJ2-7
TGTGCCAGCAGCCAAGATGGTAGTAAATCTCTCGAGCAGTACTTC
CASSQDGSKSLEQYF
>TRBV18|-|-|TRBJ2-1
TGTGCCAGCTCACGGACAGCTACTCAAAATGAGCAGTTCTTC
CASSRTATQNEQFF
>TRBV30|-|-|TRBJ1-5
TGTGCCTGGAGTGTACGGTTCAATCAGCCCCAGCATTTT
CAWSVRFNQPQHF
>TRBV7-8|-|-|TRBJ2-2
TGTGCCAGCACCCAAACGAACACCGGGGAGCTGTTTTTT
CASTQTNTGELFF
>TRBV7-2|-|TRBD1|TRBJ2-5
TGTGCCAGCAGCCGCCGATCGGGACAGCTTCAAGAGACCCAGTACTTC
CASSRRSGQLQETQYF
>TRBV19|-|-|TRBJ1-1
TGTGCCAGTAAATTCGGACAGTCACTAGTGAACACTGAAGCTTTCTTT
CASKFGQSLVNTEAFF
>TRBV5-8|-|TRBD1|TRBJ2-5
TGTGCCAGCACGAGACAGGGGCCAGAGACCCAGTACTTC
CASTRQGPETQYF
>TRBV5-1|-|TRBD2|TRBJ2-1
TGCGCCAGCAGCTTGAACAGCGGGGGGGTTGGTGAGCAGTTCTTC
CASSLNSGGVGEQFF
>TRBV7-8|-|-|TRBJ1-1
TGTGCCAGCAGCTTAGAACACGACACTGAAGCTTTCTTT
CASSLEHDTEAFF